Below, one T cell receptor (beta chain) is given with its context. In the original workflow: How many nucleated cells were present was estimated from reference gene primer amplification. Libraries were prepared by immunoSEQ multiplex PCR; TCRdb keeps only in-frame clonotypes and omits some of them. The V and J calls and clone size are taken from that table; D and trimming were inferred from the DNA. The sample includes about 120,000 clones, about four fifths of them seen just once. The data derive from a study of blood T cell repertoires in COVID-19. Turning to the study itself: The United States, Italy and Spain supplied acute and convalescent COVID-19 samples. PBMCs, B-cell-depleted T cells, or T cells were the source of the cDNA or gDNA that made up the material.

Germline V lookup: CDR1 SEHNR, CDR2 FQNEAQ (reference sequence). This CDR3 has 16 amino acids. The ends lost 4 bases at V and 2 bases at J; junction bases unmatched: 10. The sequencing sample was made of peripheral blood. J is TRBJ2-7 and V is TRBV7-9, with 8 nucleotides matching TRBD2. This clonotype was sampled from a man aged 60 to 75 with active or convalescent COVID-19. The DNA for the CDR3 is TGTGCCAGCAGCTCCGGACCTAGCGGGCCCCCCTACGAGCAGTACTTC. Translating it yields CASSSGPSGPPYEQYF.